Detailed here is one T cell receptor (beta chain). Its antigen remains unidentified. This entry belongs to a study of human T cells and chemical hapten exposure. Study-wide results and caveats: Expanded TCRs grouped into significantly more large CDR3 similarity clusters than controls produced.

Documented time point: patch test 3, about 24 weeks after DPC sensitization. As to treatment: therapeutic diphenylcyclopropenone sensitization with weekly scalp DPC. The study extracted total RNA from unfractionated whole blood. Original methodology: Sample TCR counts, which ranged from roughly 20,000 to 750,000, had a median of roughly 96,000. Each CDR3 protein is one row after TCRdb ran MiXCR on the RACE reads. The V and J calls reflect TCRdb's pipeline rather than the authors' work. The sample carries about 190,000 distinct CDR3 sequences, approximately 26% recorded once. The CDR3 loop spans 12 amino acids. Germline V lookup: CDR1 SQVTM, CDR2 ANQGSEA. The germline V and J ends were trimmed by 5 bases and 6 bases, with 13 bases remaining between them.

Sequenced material: whole blood, taken in connection with sensitization to the hapten diphenylcyclopropenone (DPC). This chain uses TRBV29-1 with TRBJ1-1; D not resolved. This TCR derives from a woman aged 40-49 years with alopecia areata. Some clones in this sample may be carry-over from other donors' samples. The CDR3 nucleotides are TGCAGCGTTTCGTTCGGGCGGGCTGAAGCTTTCTTT. Protein sequence: CSVSFGRAEAFF.